These T cell receptor beta chains were read from a single sample in a study of cytomegalovirus exposure and HLA in healthy donors. Assay used: immunoSEQ multiplex PCR; TCRdb lists only in-frame clones, some missing. The sample carries 120,000 or so clones, about 70% recorded once. The source material was PBMCs. Receptors originate from a middle-aged woman in good health and CMV-seronegative. Each CDR3 is given with its conserved first and last residue. A D gene is named only where the DNA matches it firmly.

V gene: TRBV28; D gene: TRBD1; J gene: TRBJ2-3; CDR3 protein: CASSFARGQDTQYF
V gene: TRBV19; D gene: -; J gene: TRBJ2-7; CDR3 protein: CASSRGGGGHEQYF
V gene: TRBV6-1; D gene: TRBD1; J gene: TRBJ1-2; CDR3 protein: CASSASTGGPYGYTF
V gene: TRBV18; D gene: TRBD1; J gene: TRBJ1-1; CDR3 protein: CASSSRGRQGSPVRAFF
V gene: TRBV5-5; D gene: -; J gene: TRBJ2-1; CDR3 protein: CASSFTLGVYNEQFF
V gene: TRBV4-3; D gene: TRBD1; J gene: TRBJ2-5; CDR3 protein: CASSQGGRQGQETQYF
V gene: TRBV18; D gene: TRBD1; J gene: TRBJ1-5; CDR3 protein: CASSATGGTQPQHF
V gene: TRBV28; D gene: -; J gene: TRBJ1-2; CDR3 protein: CASSLSGSLNLYGYTF
V gene: TRBV10-3; D gene: -; J gene: TRBJ1-2; CDR3 protein: CAISEQGLYPETF
V gene: TRBV27; D gene: TRBD2; J gene: TRBJ2-5; CDR3 protein: CASSARSGGGGETQYF
V gene: TRBV28; D gene: -; J gene: TRBJ2-7; CDR3 protein: CASNEGAPYEQYF
V gene: TRBV25-1; D gene: TRBD1; J gene: TRBJ1-4; CDR3 protein: CASSDTGTGLEEKLFF
V gene: TRBV11-3; D gene: TRBD2; J gene: TRBJ2-1; CDR3 protein: CASSFGLAGRGNEQFF
V gene: TRBV6-1; D gene: TRBD1; J gene: TRBJ2-7; CDR3 protein: CASTPTGTGTYEQYF
V gene: TRBV7-9; D gene: TRBD1; J gene: TRBJ2-1; CDR3 protein: CASSLPGQGIGQFF
V gene: TRBV7-6; D gene: TRBD1; J gene: TRBJ1-1; CDR3 protein: CASSLASGGRTEAFF
V gene: TRBV6-5; D gene: TRBD2; J gene: TRBJ2-2; CDR3 protein: CASSRGGLAAGELFF
V gene: TRBV7-2; D gene: TRBD1; J gene: TRBJ2-2; CDR3 protein: CASSWRQGTGELFF
V gene: TRBV7-2; D gene: TRBD1; J gene: TRBJ2-3; CDR3 protein: CASSWDRGLNTQYF
V gene: TRBV28; D gene: TRBD2; J gene: TRBJ2-7; CDR3 protein: CASRGLAGAYEQYF
V gene: TRBV7-2; D gene: -; J gene: TRBJ1-1; CDR3 protein: CASSLVYRVDTEAFF
V gene: TRBV10-2; D gene: -; J gene: TRBJ1-3; CDR3 protein: CASSETGSGNTIYF
V gene: TRBV7-2; D gene: TRBD1; J gene: TRBJ1-2; CDR3 protein: CASSLAIRQGYGYTF
V gene: TRBV7-2; D gene: -; J gene: TRBJ2-5; CDR3 protein: CASSFRSSVQETQYF
V gene: TRBV7-3; D gene: -; J gene: TRBJ2-5; CDR3 protein: CASSFGGGKTQYF
V gene: TRBV6-4; D gene: -; J gene: TRBJ2-3; CDR3 protein: CASSSTGTDTQYF
V gene: TRBV7-9; D gene: -; J gene: TRBJ1-4; CDR3 protein: CASSSEGPNEKLFF
V gene: TRBV2; D gene: TRBD2; J gene: TRBJ2-1; CDR3 protein: CASSGVAGVPYNEQFF
V gene: TRBV9; D gene: -; J gene: TRBJ2-2; CDR3 protein: CASSVGRSRYTGELFF
V gene: TRBV10-3; D gene: -; J gene: TRBJ2-1; CDR3 protein: CATRDPREGAPYNEQFF
V gene: TRBV27; D gene: -; J gene: TRBJ1-2; CDR3 protein: CASSLSVAARVDGYTF
V gene: TRBV5-4; D gene: -; J gene: TRBJ2-7; CDR3 protein: CASSLGVAEQYF
V gene: TRBV5-6; D gene: TRBD1; J gene: TRBJ1-2; CDR3 protein: CASSWGQPPAYGYTF
V gene: TRBV6-5; D gene: TRBD2; J gene: TRBJ2-7; CDR3 protein: CASSTSGGPLREQYF
V gene: TRBV5-4; D gene: -; J gene: TRBJ1-1; CDR3 protein: CASSLPGNTEAFF
V gene: TRBV4-3; D gene: -; J gene: TRBJ2-1; CDR3 protein: CASSQGNFQGNEQFF
V gene: TRBV19; D gene: -; J gene: TRBJ2-5; CDR3 protein: CASGAERETQYF
V gene: TRBV28; D gene: -; J gene: TRBJ2-5; CDR3 protein: CASSSRGPEKTQYF
V gene: TRBV5-6; D gene: -; J gene: TRBJ2-6; CDR3 protein: CASSIQRANVLTF
V gene: TRBV21-1; D gene: -; J gene: TRBJ1-2; CDR3 protein: CASSKGTAYGYTF
V gene: TRBV6-5; D gene: -; J gene: TRBJ1-1; CDR3 protein: CASSYGQVNTEAFF
V gene: TRBV19; D gene: -; J gene: TRBJ2-1; CDR3 protein: CASSKDGYNEQFF